These 12 T cell receptor beta chains were all obtained from the same sample, sequenced in a study of cytomegalovirus exposure and HLA in healthy donors. The PCR had 60 Vbeta and 13 Jbeta primers. Produced via immunoSEQ multiplex PCR; TCRdb's table is partial and in-frame only. The sample has over 110,000 clones; under 80% are singletons. The material sequenced was PBMCs. All receptors come from a woman in her forties or fifties in good health and CMV-seropositive.

The J gene is TRBJ1-4, the V gene TRBV7-3, with unresolved D. CDR3 length equals 14 residues. Between the trimmed V and J ends, which lost 3 bases and 8 bases, there was a span of 13 bases. CDR1 is SGHTA, CDR2 FQGTGA, per germline. CDR3 nucleotide sequence: TGTGCCAGCAGCTTCGAGGGCCAAGAGGAAAAACTGTTTTTT. This codes for CASSFEGQEEKLFF.

A remark on this clone: One end of the junction is discordant with germline, which a read error may explain. The rearrangement uses TRBV2 and TRBJ2-7; D call uncertain. Germline assignment: CDR1 SNHLY and CDR2 FYNNEI. The CDR3 extends over 14 amino acids. For the CDR3, the DNA is TGTGCCAGCAGTGAACTCACTCCCTCCGACGAGCAGTACTTC. Amino acid sequence: CASSELTPSDEQYF.

The chain has TRBV5-4 and TRBJ2-3; 7 bases map to TRBD2. The CDR3 has 15 residues. V lost 4 bases, J lost 4 bases, and 9 bases stayed unmatched. From germline, CDR1 is SGHNT and CDR2 YYREEE (reference sequence). CDR3 residues: CASSPSGGGADTQYF. CDR3 sequence (DNA): TGTGCCAGCAGCCCGTCGGGGGGTGGCGCAGATACGCAGTATTTT. Full variable domain (missing parts from reference TRBV5-4 and TRBJ2-3): ETGVTQSPTHLIKTRGQQVTLRCSSQSGHNTVSWYQQALGQGPQFIFQYYREEENGRGNFPPRFSGLQFPNYSSELNVNALELDDSALYLCASSPSGGGADTQYFGPGTRLTVL.

The rearrangement links TRBV7-2 to TRBJ1-1, with D hard to call. Germline CDR1 is SGHTA and CDR2 is FQGNSA. V was trimmed by 4 bases and J by 4 bases, leaving 13 bases between them. The CDR3 runs to 14 residues. CDR3 amino acids: CASSSSGSGTEAFF. CDR3 DNA sequence: TGTGCCAGCAGCTCTTCGGGGAGTGGCACTGAAGCTTTCTTT.

The V gene is TRBV29-1, the J gene TRBJ2-1; possible D gene TRBD2, 7 bases. The germline gives CDR1 SQVTM, CDR2 ANQGSEA. Trimming took 2 bases from V and 8 from J, leaving 13 bases between them. The CDR3 runs 13 residues. For the CDR3, the DNA is TGCAGCGTTGAAAGGGGGGGCGGGGATGAGCAGTTCTTC. Protein sequence: CSVERGGGDEQFF.

The chain is built from TRBV11-2 and TRBJ2-5; D might be TRBD1 (6 bases). The J call may be incorrect, as the DNA end agrees better with TRBJ2-7. The CDR3 is 13 residues long. The V gene's germline CDR1 is SGHAT and CDR2 FQNNGV. The CDR3 here is CASSLHRAYEQYF. CDR3 nucleotides: TGTGCCAGCAGCTTACACAGGGCCTACGAGCAGTACTTC.

V usage is TRBV7-8 and J usage is TRBJ2-7, with TRBD1 identical over 8 bases. Germline assignment: CDR1 SGHVS and CDR2 FQNEAQ. Germline trimming cut 5 bases from V and 0 bases from J; bases unmatched to any gene: 3. This CDR3 region has 14 residues. This CDR3 reads CASSATGGSYEQYF. CDR3 coding DNA: TGTGCCAGCAGCGCCACAGGGGGCTCCTACGAGCAGTACTTC.

The genes are TRBV11-3 and TRBJ2-7; D possibly corresponds to TRBD1 (6 bases). CDR1 SGHNT and CDR2 YENEEA come from the germline V gene. The CDR3 spans 13 residues. Trimming cost V 4 bases and J 5 bases, with 12 bases left between them. This CDR3 reads CASSSRGIDEQYF. The CDR3, as DNA: TGTGCCAGCAGCTCCAGGGGTATCGACGAGCAGTACTTC. The whole variable domain, remainder taken from reference TRBV11-3 and TRBJ2-7, is EAGVVQSPRYKIIEKKQPVAFWCNPISGHNTLYWYLQNLGQGPELLIRYENEEAVDDSQLPKDRFSAERLKGVDSTLKIQPAELGDSAVYLCASSSRGIDEQYFGPGTRLTVT.

This chain connects TRBV11-3 to TRBJ2-2; TRBD2 might be the D (5 bases). The CDR3 is 14 residues long. Germline assignment: CDR1 SGHNT and CDR2 YENEEA. V lost 5 bases and J 2 bases, leaving 9 bases between the germline ends. CDR3: CASSPGINTGELFF. In nucleotides, the CDR3 is TGTGCCAGCAGCCCGGGGATTAACACCGGGGAGCTGTTTTTT.

V is TRBV19 and J is TRBJ1-4; 7 nucleotides align to TRBD1. Germline values: CDR1 LNHDA, CDR2 SQIVND (reference sequence). The CDR3 runs 15 residues. V trimming: 1 base; J trimming: 8 bases; junction bases outside the gene matches: 7. CDR3 sequence: CASSIAPGTAEKLFF. CDR3 coding DNA: TGTGCCAGTAGTATAGCCCCGGGGACAGCGGAAAAACTGTTTTTT.

The CDR3 is CASSMGPGNTEAFF. The CDR3 nucleotides read TGCGCCAGCAGCATGGGTCCGGGAAACACTGAAGCTTTCTTT. The rearrangement joins TRBV5-1 to TRBJ1-1; D gene ambiguous. This CDR3 contains 14 residues. The germline V gene encodes CDR1 SGHRS and CDR2 YFSETQ. The ends were cut back, 4 bases at V and 2 bases at J, with 12 bases in the middle.

The chain employs TRBV29-1 and TRBJ2-4; possibly TRBD2 for D (5 bases). Per the germline V gene, CDR1 is SQVTM and CDR2 is ANQGSEA. Trimming shortened V by 3 bases and J by 8 bases, and 11 bases separated the two germline ends. The CDR3 has 12 amino acids. CDR3 DNA sequence: TGCAGCGTTGAGGAAGGACTTGACATTCAGTACTTC. Encoded protein: CSVEEGLDIQYF.